These 27 T cell receptor beta chains share one sample of origin, sequenced in a study of response to subunit inactivated influenza vaccine. TCRdb itself ran the RT-PCR reads through MiXCR, one entry per CDR3 protein. The sample consists of about 800,000 distinct CDR3 sequences, around 21% of them appearing once. The sample was PBMCs from blood, taken more than 4 days after vaccination. These receptors came from a man aged 50 to 60 who received an inactivated influenza vaccine.

This clonotype was observed a handful of times. This chain uses TRBV12-3 or TRBV12-4 with TRBJ1-5, with D unclear. The CDR3 is made up of 14 amino acids. V dropped 10 bases and J dropped 3 bases, with 16 bases sitting between them. Here the CDR3 reads CATAGKGINQPQHF. The CDR3 DNA reads TGTGCCACGGCTGGGAAAGGTATCAATCAGCCCCAGCATTTT.

This clonotype was picked up many times. The genes are TRBV12-3 or TRBV12-4 and TRBJ1-3; D gene ambiguous. This CDR3 has 13 amino acids. V was trimmed by 6 bases and J by 2 bases, leaving 8 bases between them. The CDR3 DNA reads TGTGCCAGCAGGACGGTTACTGGAAACACCATATATTTT. Translating gives CASRTVTGNTIYF.

This clonotype was found a few times. The chain employs TRBV9 and TRBJ1-1; possibly TRBD1 for D (5 bases). Germline CDR1 reads SGDLS; CDR2 reads YYNGEE. This CDR3 is built from 16 residues. Trimming stripped 0 bases from V and 1 base from J, with 13 bases between. The CDR3 DNA is TGTGCCAGCAGCGTAGCGAGCTTTACAGGGAACACTGAAGCTTTCTTT. This sequence encodes CASSVASFTGNTEAFF. The whole variable domain, remainder taken from reference TRBV9 and TRBJ1-1, is DSGVTQTPKHLITATGQRVTLRCSPRSGDLSVYWYQQSLDQGLQFLIQYYNGEERAKGNILERFSAQQFPDLHSELNLSSLELGDSALYFCASSVASFTGNTEAFFGQGTRLTVV.

The chain couples TRBV29-1 to TRBJ2-7, with 8 bases aligning to TRBD1. The CDR3 extends over 13 amino acids. Germline values: CDR1 SQVTM, CDR2 ANQGSEA. Trimming at V came to 5 bases and at J to 4 bases, leaving 7 bases not matched to a gene. CDR3 coding DNA: TGCAGCGTTTCCGACAGGGACAGGTACGAGCAGTACTTC. Its protein product is CSVSDRDRYEQYF.

This clonotype was detected only a few times. This chain joins TRBV6-2 or TRBV6-3 and TRBJ1-2; TRBD1 might be the D (5 bases). The germline V and J ends were trimmed by 8 bases and 2 bases, with 18 bases remaining between them. This CDR3 region has 15 residues. Germline V CDR1 and CDR2: MNHEY, SVGEGT. The CDR3 reads CASAPFGGTNYGYTF. The CDR3 nucleotides read TGTGCCAGCGCCCCTTTCGGGGGAACCAACTATGGCTACACCTTC.

The rearrangement uses TRBV7-8 and TRBJ2-1, with a tentative D call TRBD2 (5 bases). The CDR3 extends over 16 amino acids. CDR1 is SGHVS and CDR2 is FQNEAQ in the germline V gene. Trimming cost V 5 bases and J 0 bases, with 14 bases left between them. CDR3 bases: TGTGCCAGCAGCCCAGAACTAGTCAACTCCTACAATGAGCAGTTCTTC. It specifies CASSPELVNSYNEQFF.

The V and J genes are TRBV5-1 and TRBJ2-5, with 10 bases fitting TRBD1. The V segment lost 2 bases and the J segment 0 bases; nucleotides outside the gene matches: 10. Germline loops: CDR1 SGHRS, CDR2 YFSETQ. The length of the CDR3 is 18 residues. Here the CDR3 reads CASSFMGQGKRYQETQYF. CDR3 coding DNA: TGCGCCAGCAGCTTCATGGGACAGGGGAAAAGGTACCAAGAGACCCAGTACTTC.

This clonotype occurred a few times. The V gene is TRBV7-9, the J gene TRBJ2-7; 8 bases are shared with TRBD1. Losses at the gene ends were 4 bases for V and 2 bases for J; bases not matched to a gene: 10. The CDR3 runs to 16 residues. CDR1 is SEHNR, CDR2 FQNEAQ, per germline (reference sequence). CDR3 loop: CASSSLLDRVPYEQYF. DNA of the CDR3: TGTGCCAGCAGCTCCTTACTGGACAGGGTTCCCTACGAGCAGTACTTC.

The chain employs TRBV29-1 and TRBJ1-5; 7 nucleotides match TRBD1. V dropped 7 bases and J dropped 7; count of bases not matched to a gene: 13. The CDR3 runs 14 residues. Per germline, CDR1 SQVTM and CDR2 ANQGSEA. The DNA for the CDR3 is TGCAGCGGATTACGACAGGGTGGGAACCAGCCCCAGCATTTT. This translates into CSGLRQGGNQPQHF.

This clonotype was counted only a few times. V is TRBV5-1 and J is TRBJ2-7; 7 nucleotides align to TRBD2. This CDR3 is 13 amino acids long. Germline V gene data show CDR1 as SGHRS and CDR2 as YFSETQ. V lost 4 bases, J lost 3 bases, and 4 bases stayed unmatched. The CDR3 bases are TGCGCCAGCAGCGGCGGGGGTAGCTACGAGCAGTACTTC. Protein sequence: CASSGGGSYEQYF.

The CDR3 reads CASGKQTEETQYF. CDR3 DNA sequence: TGTGCTAGTGGTAAACAGACAGAAGAGACCCAGTACTTC. V is TRBV12-5 and J is TRBJ2-5; D is possibly TRBD1 (5 bases). The V end lost 5 bases, the J end lost 3 bases, and 10 bases lay between the germline ends. This CDR3 comprises 13 residues. Germline V gene data show CDR1 as LGHNT and CDR2 as FRNRAP.

The V gene is TRBV25-1, the J gene TRBJ1-2; D remains unclear. CDR1 is MGHDK and CDR2 is SYGVNS in the germline V gene. This CDR3 is 13 amino acids long. Trimming took off 3 bases at V and 5 bases at J, with 10 bases between the two ends. CDR3 sequence reads: CASSDRTSYGYTF. CDR3 nucleotide sequence: TGTGCCAGCAGTGATCGGACCTCGTATGGCTACACCTTC.

The CDR3 reads CSASIGQGYEQYF. The CDR3 nucleotides are TGCAGTGCTAGCATCGGCCAAGGCTACGAGCAGTACTTC. The chain couples TRBV20-1 to TRBJ2-7; D is unresolved. V was shortened by 3 bases and J by 3 bases, with 12 bases between the two germline ends. Germline V gene data show CDR1 as DFQATT and CDR2 as SNEGSKA (reference sequence). The CDR3 contains 13 residues.

The rearrangement joins TRBV5-6 to TRBJ2-3; D not certain. Germline-derived CDR1 and CDR2 are SGHDT and YYEEEE. The CDR3 is 15 residues long. V shed 0 bases and J shed 6 bases, with 14 bases lying between them. CDR3 region: CASSLVSERWDTQYF. In DNA form, the CDR3 reads TGTGCCAGCAGCTTGGTTTCGGAAAGATGGGATACGCAGTATTTT.

The chain has TRBV7-2 and TRBJ2-3; maybe TRBD1 (5 bases). Germline CDR1 SGHTA, CDR2 FQGNSA. The V end lost 0 bases, the J end lost 8 bases, and 12 bases lay between the germline ends. The CDR3 is made up of 14 amino acids. The CDR3 sequence is CASSLAQDLGTQYF. CDR3 in DNA: TGTGCCAGCAGCTTAGCACAGGATTTGGGTACGCAGTATTTT.

The chain joins TRBV5-6 to TRBJ1-5; D unresolved. Germline V gene sequence: CDR1 SGHDT, CDR2 YYEEEE. V was pared by 1 base and J by 4 bases, with 9 bases between. CDR3 size: 14 residues. The CDR3 region has the DNA TGTGCCAGCAGCTTGTTCAGGCTTAATCAGCCCCAGCATTTT. Translation gives CASSLFRLNQPQHF.

This clonotype was seen a single time. The chain couples TRBV9 to TRBJ2-2; TRBD2 is a possible D gene (6 bases). Germline CDR1 SGDLS, CDR2 YYNGEE. The CDR3 has 15 amino acids. V was shortened by 4 bases and J by 1 base, with 11 bases between the two germline ends. The CDR3 region is CASSPTSQNTGELFF. The CDR3 nucleotides read TGTGCCAGCAGCCCTACTAGCCAGAACACCGGGGAGCTGTTTTTT.

This rearrangement joins TRBV4-2 to TRBJ1-2; 10 nucleotides agree with TRBD1. From germline, CDR1 is LGHNA and CDR2 YNFKEQ. This CDR3 contains 14 residues. After removal of 5 bases from V and 4 bases from J, the junction contained 4 bases not matched to a gene. The CDR3 loop is CASSEGTGAYGYTF. In nucleotides, the CDR3 is TGTGCCAGCAGCGAAGGGACAGGGGCCTATGGCTACACCTTC.

The rearrangement joins TRBV12-3 or TRBV12-4 to TRBJ2-5, with 13 bases identical to TRBD2. The CDR3 sequence is 17 residues long. The V gene end was trimmed by 6 bases and the J gene end by 3 bases; junction bases not matched to a gene: 10. The CDR3, as DNA: TGTGCCAGCAGCGTACTCAACGGACTAGCGGGGGAAGAGACCCAGTACTTC. This translates into CASSVLNGLAGEETQYF.

The rearrangement links TRBV28 to TRBJ2-5, with 7 nucleotides matching TRBD2. The CDR3 totals 15 residues. CDR1 MDHEN and CDR2 SYDVKM come from the germline V gene. With 6 bases clipped from V and 11 bases from J, the junction kept 18 bases outside the gene matches. CDR3 sequence reads: CASSRKSGTKAQQYF. CDR3 bases: TGTGCCAGCAGCCGTAAATCCGGGACTAAAGCACAACAGTACTTC.

This clonotype came up a few times. The gene calls are TRBV28 and TRBJ2-7; 12 nucleotides match TRBD2. V trimming: 4 bases; J trimming: 1 base; junction bases outside the gene matches: 5. The CDR3 is 16 residues long. Germline values: CDR1 MDHEN, CDR2 SYDVKM. Written as DNA, the CDR3 is TGTGCCAGCAGTTCCCTAGCGGGAGGGATTTCCTACGAGCAGTACTTC. Its protein is CASSSLAGGISYEQYF.

This rearrangement joins TRBV7-8 to TRBJ2-1; 13 nucleotides align to TRBD2. Trimming removed 2 bases from V and 7 bases from J; junction bases left unmatched: 17. This CDR3 region has 20 residues. Germline V gene lookup returns CDR1 SGHVS and CDR2 FQNEAQ. The CDR3 loop is CASSLFSVSSGLAGRNEQFF. The DNA for the CDR3 is TGTGCCAGCAGCTTATTTTCGGTCAGCTCGGGACTAGCGGGGAGGAATGAGCAGTTCTTC.

This clonotype occurred many times. The chain links TRBV7-2 to TRBJ2-7; possible D gene TRBD1, 6 bases. The CDR3 spans 13 residues. Germline CDR1 and CDR2: SGHTA and FQGNSA. V was pared by 5 bases and J by 12 bases, with 20 bases between. Here the CDR3 DNA reads TGTGCCAGCAGCCAGAACTCACAGGGTAAATGGTACTTC. Translated: CASSQNSQGKWYF.

This clonotype turned up a few times. The V call is TRBV20-1, the J call TRBJ2-7; the match to TRBD1 covers 8 bases. V dropped 6 bases and J dropped 3; count of bases not matched to a gene: 4. CDR1 is DFQATT, CDR2 SNEGSKA, per germline (reference sequence). The CDR3 has 12 amino acids. In nucleotides, the CDR3 is TGCAGTGCCGCGGACAGGGACTACGAGCAGTACTTC. Translated, it gives CSAADRDYEQYF.

V gene TRBV3-1 combines with J gene TRBJ1-4; possible D gene TRBD1, 6 bases. From germline, CDR1 is LGHDT and CDR2 YNNKEL (reference sequence). The CDR3 consists of 18 residues. V dropped 4 bases and J dropped 5 bases, with 23 bases sitting between them. CDR3 nucleotide sequence: TGTGCCAGCAGCCCAACGCGTTCCCCGACGGGGGCGAATGAAAAACTGTTTTTT. This gives the protein CASSPTRSPTGANEKLFF.

The genes are TRBV6-5 and TRBJ1-5; no clear D gene. V lost 2 bases to trimming and J lost 15 bases, with 17 bases between them. The CDR3 runs to 13 residues. Germline V gene sequence: CDR1 MNHEY, CDR2 SVGAGI. DNA for the CDR3: TGTGCCAGCAGTTACCTCGACGCAAACCGGCTGCATTTT. Encoded protein: CASSYLDANRLHF.

This clonotype has ten or more counts. The V and J genes are TRBV7-2 and TRBJ2-1, with D perhaps matching TRBD2 (5 bases). CDR1 is SGHTA and CDR2 is FQGNSA in the germline V gene. The CDR3 runs 13 residues. The V end was cut by 4 bases, the J end by 7 bases, with 11 bases between. CDR3 coding DNA: TGTGCCAGCAGCTCCTCTGGCGGGAATGAGCAGTTCTTC. Protein: CASSSSGGNEQFF. The complete variable domain, with remaining parts taken from reference TRBV7-2 and TRBJ2-1, reads GAGVSQSPSNKVTEKGKDVELRCDPISGHTALYWYRQSLGQGLEFLIYFQGNSAPDKSGLPSDRFSAERTGGSVSTLTIQRTQQEDSAVYLCASSSSGGNEQFFGPGTRLTVL.